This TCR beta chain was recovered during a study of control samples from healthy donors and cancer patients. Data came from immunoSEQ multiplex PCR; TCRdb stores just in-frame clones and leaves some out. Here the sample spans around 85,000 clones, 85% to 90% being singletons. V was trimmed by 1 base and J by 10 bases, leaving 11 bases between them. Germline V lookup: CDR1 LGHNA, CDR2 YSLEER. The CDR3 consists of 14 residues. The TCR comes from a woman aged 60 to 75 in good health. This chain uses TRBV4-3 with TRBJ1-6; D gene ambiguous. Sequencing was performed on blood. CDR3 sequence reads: CASSQAVGDSPLHF. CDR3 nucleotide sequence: TGCGCCAGCAGCCAAGCCGTGGGAGACTCACCCCTCCACTTT.